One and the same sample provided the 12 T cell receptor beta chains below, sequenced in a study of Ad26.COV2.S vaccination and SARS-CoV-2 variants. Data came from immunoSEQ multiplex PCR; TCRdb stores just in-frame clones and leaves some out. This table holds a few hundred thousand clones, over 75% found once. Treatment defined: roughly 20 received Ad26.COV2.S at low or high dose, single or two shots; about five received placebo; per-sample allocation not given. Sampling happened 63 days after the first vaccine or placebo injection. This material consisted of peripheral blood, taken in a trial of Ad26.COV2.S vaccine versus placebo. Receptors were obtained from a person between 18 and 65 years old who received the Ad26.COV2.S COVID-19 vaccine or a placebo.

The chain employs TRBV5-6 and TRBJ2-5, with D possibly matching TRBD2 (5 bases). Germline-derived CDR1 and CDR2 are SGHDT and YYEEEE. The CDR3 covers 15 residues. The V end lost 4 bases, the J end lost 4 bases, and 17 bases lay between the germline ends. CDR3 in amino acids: CASSQLITRGETQYF. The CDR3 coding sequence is TGTGCCAGCAGCCAACTTATAACTAGAGGAGAGACCCAGTACTTC.

CDR3 residues: CASSWDGNPLHF. The CDR3 DNA reads TGTGCCAGCAGCTGGGACGGGAATCCCCTCCACTTT. The chain uses TRBV11-2 and TRBJ1-6; D perhaps matches TRBD1 (5 bases). Germline V gene lookup returns CDR1 SGHAT and CDR2 FQNNGV. This CDR3 comprises 12 residues. Trimming took 4 bases from V and 13 from J, leaving 11 bases between them.

DNA of the CDR3: TGTGCCAGCAGTCGATGGGACAGGGAAGATAGCGGATACTATGGCTACACCTTC. It translates to CASSRWDREDSGYYGYTF. V and J are TRBV3-1 (or the pseudogene TRBV3-2) and TRBJ1-2, with 9 bases identical to TRBD1. The CDR3 runs to 18 residues. Per the germline V gene, CDR1 is LGHDT and CDR2 is YNNKEL (reference sequence). The V and J ends lost 6 bases and 3 bases, in that order; junction bases with no gene match: 17.

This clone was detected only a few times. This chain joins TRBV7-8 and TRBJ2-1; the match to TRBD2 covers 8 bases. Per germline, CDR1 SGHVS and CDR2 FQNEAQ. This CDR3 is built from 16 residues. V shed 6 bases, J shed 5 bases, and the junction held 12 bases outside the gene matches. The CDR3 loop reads CASSRINSGEHNEQFF. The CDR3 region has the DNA TGTGCCAGCAGTCGTATTAATAGCGGGGAACACAATGAGCAGTTCTTC.

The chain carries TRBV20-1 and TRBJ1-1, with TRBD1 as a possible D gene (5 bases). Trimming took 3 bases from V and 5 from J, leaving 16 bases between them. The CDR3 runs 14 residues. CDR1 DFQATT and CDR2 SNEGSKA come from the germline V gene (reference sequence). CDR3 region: CSASVDTGGTEAFF. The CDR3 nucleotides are TGCAGTGCTAGTGTGGACACCGGGGGAACTGAAGCTTTCTTT.

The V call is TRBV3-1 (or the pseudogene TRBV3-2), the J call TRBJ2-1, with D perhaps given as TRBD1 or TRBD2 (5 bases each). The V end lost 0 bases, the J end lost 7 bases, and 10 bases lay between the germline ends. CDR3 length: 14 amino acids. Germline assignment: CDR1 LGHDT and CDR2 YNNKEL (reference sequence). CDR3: CASSQDAGRNEQFF. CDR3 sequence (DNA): TGTGCCAGCAGCCAAGATGCAGGGAGAAATGAGCAGTTCTTC.

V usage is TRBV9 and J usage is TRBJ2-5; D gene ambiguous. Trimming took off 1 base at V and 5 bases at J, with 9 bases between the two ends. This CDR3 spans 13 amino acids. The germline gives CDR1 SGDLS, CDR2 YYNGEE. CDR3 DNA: TGTGCCAGCAGCGTACGATTTGGCGAGACCCAGTACTTC. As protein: CASSVRFGETQYF.

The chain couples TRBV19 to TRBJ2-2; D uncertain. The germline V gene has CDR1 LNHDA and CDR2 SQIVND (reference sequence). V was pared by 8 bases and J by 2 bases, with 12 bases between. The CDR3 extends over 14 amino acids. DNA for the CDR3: TGTGCCAGTTCCCCGAAACCCAACACCGGGGAGCTGTTTTTT. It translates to CASSPKPNTGELFF.

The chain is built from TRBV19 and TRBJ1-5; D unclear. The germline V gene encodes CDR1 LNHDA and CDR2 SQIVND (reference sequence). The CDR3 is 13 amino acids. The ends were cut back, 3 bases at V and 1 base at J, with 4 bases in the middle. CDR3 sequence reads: CASSMDSNQPQHF. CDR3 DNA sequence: TGTGCCAGTAGTATGGACAGCAATCAGCCCCAGCATTTT.

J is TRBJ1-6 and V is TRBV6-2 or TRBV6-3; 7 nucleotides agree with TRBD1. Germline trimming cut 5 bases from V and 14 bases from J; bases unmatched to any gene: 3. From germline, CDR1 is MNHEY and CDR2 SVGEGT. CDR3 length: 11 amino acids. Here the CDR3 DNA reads TGTGCCAGCAGTCGGGACAGATCCCTCCACTTT. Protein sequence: CASSRDRSLHF.

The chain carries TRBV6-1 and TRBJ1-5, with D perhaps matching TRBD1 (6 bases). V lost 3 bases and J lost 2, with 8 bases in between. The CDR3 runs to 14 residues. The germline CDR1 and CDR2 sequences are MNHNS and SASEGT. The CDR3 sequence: CASSDWGRNQPQHF. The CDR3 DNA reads TGTGCCAGCAGTGATTGGGGGCGCAATCAGCCCCAGCATTTT.

For the CDR3, the DNA is TGTGCCAGCAGTATGGGGACACCAACTAATGAAAAACTGTTTTTT. Its translation is CASSMGTPTNEKLFF. This rearrangement joins TRBV2 to TRBJ1-4, with D perhaps matching TRBD1 (6 bases). Germline V gene sequence: CDR1 SNHLY, CDR2 FYNNEI. With 5 bases removed from V and 0 bases from J, the gap between germline ends came to 10 bases. The CDR3 totals 15 residues.